These T cell receptor beta chains were read from a single sample in a study of blood T cell repertoires in COVID-19. This table comes from immunoSEQ multiplex PCR, and its TCRdb copy is limited to in-frame clones, with some not included. Among over 200,000 clones, more than 70% were seen once, and the ten largest hold about 2.5%. Sequencing was carried out using peripheral blood. The receptors come from a woman in her forties or fifties with acute or convalescent COVID-19. Each CDR3 is given with its conserved first and last residue. Fields, in order: clone size, J gene, V gene, D gene, CDR3 DNA, CDR3 protein. D genes are given only for firm matches. Expanded clones get a size class; other rows say once, few or many, or leave the size out.

>NA|TRBJ1-5|TRBV6-2/TRBV6-3|NA
TGTGCCAGCAGTTACAGTAAAGAGCTGGGGCTAAGCAGGCAGCCCCAGCATTTT
CASSYSKELGLSRQPQHF
>NA|TRBJ1-5|TRBV7-2|NA
TGTGCCAGCAGACCCCAGGACGGACTTGGCCAGCCCCAGCATTTT
CASRPQDGLGQPQHF
>NA|TRBJ2-2|TRBV7-9|TRBD2
TGTGCCAGCAGCTTATACGGTAGCGGGAAAACCGGGGAGCTGTTTTTT
CASSLYGSGKTGELFF
>few|TRBJ2-2|TRBV5-1|TRBD2
TGCGCCAGCAGCGCATTAGCGGGAGCGGCCGGGGAGCTGTTTTTT
CASSALAGAAGELFF
>NA|TRBJ1-5|TRBV4-1|NA
TGCGCCAGCAGCCAAGAGGCAGGGTCAGGGCAGCCCCAGCATTTT
CASSQEAGSGQPQHF
>NA|TRBJ2-7|TRBV19|TRBD2
TGTGCCAGTAGTATGGCGTTGGCGGGAGCCTACGAGCAGTACTTC
CASSMALAGAYEQYF
>once|TRBJ1-1|TRBV7-2|NA
TGTGCCAGCAGCCCACTGCGGGCCTCGGGGAACACTGAAGCTTTCTTT
CASSPLRASGNTEAFF
>NA|TRBJ2-4|TRBV6-4|TRBD2
TGTGCCAGCAGCACTAGCGGGAGCTCCGGCATTCAGTACTTC
CASSTSGSSGIQYF
>NA|TRBJ2-6|TRBV7-3|NA
TGTGCCAGCAGCCCTGGCCGGGGAGAAGCGGTGGGGGCCAACGTCCTGACTTTC
CASSPGRGEAVGANVLTF
>NA|TRBJ1-4|TRBV28|NA
TGTGCCAGCCTTCGGGGGTTAGGCGAAAAACTGTTTTTT
CASLRGLGEKLFF
>NA|TRBJ1-2|TRBV5-5|NA
TGTGCCAGCAGCTTGGACGGGGTGATCGGTGGTGGCTACACCTTC
CASSLDGVIGGGYTF
>once|TRBJ2-3|TRBV28|NA
TGTGCCACCCTGAGGCGCGGTTCCACAGATACGCAGTATTTT
CATLRRGSTDTQYF
>NA|TRBJ2-1|TRBV5-1|TRBD2
TGCGCCAGCAGCTTCCCTCCGGGGACTAGCGTCAATGAGCAGTTCTTC
CASSFPPGTSVNEQFF
>NA|TRBJ2-1|TRBV5-8|TRBD2
TGTGCCAGCAGCTTGGGTAGCGGGGCCGTTAATGAGCAGTTCTTC
CASSLGSGAVNEQFF
>NA|TRBJ1-2|TRBV3-1/TRBV3-2|TRBD1
TGTGCCAGCAGCCGGACAGGGGGGCACTATGGCTACACCTTC
CASSRTGGHYGYTF
>NA|TRBJ2-7|TRBV3-1/TRBV3-2|TRBD2
TGTGCCAGCAGCCACACTAGCGGGAGGGCCTACGAGCAGTACTTC
CASSHTSGRAYEQYF
>NA|TRBJ1-4|TRBV30|TRBD1
TGTGCCTGGCCCCGACAGGGCGCAACTAATGAAAAACTGTTTTTT
CAWPRQGATNEKLFF
>NA|TRBJ2-7|TRBV3-1/TRBV3-2|NA
TGTGCCAGCAGCCAAAGGGCGGGGGAGCAGTACTTC
CASSQRAGEQYF
>NA|TRBJ1-2|TRBV27|NA
TGTGCCAGCAGTCTTATTCCGGGAAACCACTATGGCTACACCTTC
CASSLIPGNHYGYTF
>NA|TRBJ2-7|TRBV5-4|NA
TGTGCCAGCAGAGGGATACTAGGCTCCTACGAGCAGTACTTC
CASRGILGSYEQYF
>few|TRBJ2-1|TRBV11-2|TRBD2
TGTGCCAGCAGCTTAGCGGGAGGGCCAACCTACAATGAGCAGTTCTTC
CASSLAGGPTYNEQFF
>NA|TRBJ1-2|TRBV28|TRBD1
TGTGCCAGCAGTTCACCACCAAGGACAGGACGATATGGCTACACCTTC
CASSSPPRTGRYGYTF
>NA|TRBJ1-5|TRBV19|TRBD1
TGTGCCAGTAGTACACAACCCTGGACAGGGGACAATCAGCCCCAGCATTTT
CASSTQPWTGDNQPQHF
>NA|TRBJ2-3|TRBV7-8|TRBD2
TGTGCCAGCAGCTTAGGATCTGTACTAGCGGGAGTTCTTCGCACAGATACGCAGTATTTT
CASSLGSVLAGVLRTDTQYF
>NA|TRBJ2-2|TRBV4-1|NA
TGCGCCAGCAGCCAAGTCGGTTACGGGGAGCTGTTTTTT
CASSQVGYGELFF
>NA|TRBJ1-2|TRBV24-1|NA
TGTGCCACCAGTGAAGTAGAAAACTATGGCTACACCTTC
CATSEVENYGYTF
>NA|TRBJ2-3|TRBV7-3|NA
TGTGCCAGCAGGGGCGGGAGCACAGATACGCAGTATTTT
CASRGGSTDTQYF
>NA|TRBJ2-7|TRBV6-2/TRBV6-3|TRBD1
TGTGCCAGCAGTTATCAGGGACAGGCCTACGAGCAGTACTTC
CASSYQGQAYEQYF
>NA|TRBJ2-3|TRBV9|NA
TGTGCCAGCAGCGTAGGGGTGACTAGCACAGATACGCAGTATTTT
CASSVGVTSTDTQYF
>few|TRBJ1-4|TRBV28|NA
TGTGCCAGCAGTTCCACAGTTTTCCCAACTAATGAAAAACTGTTTTTT
CASSSTVFPTNEKLFF
>NA|TRBJ1-6|TRBV5-1|TRBD1
TGCGCCAGCAGCTTGGAACTGGGACAGGACTATAATTCACCCCTCCACTTT
CASSLELGQDYNSPLHF
>few|TRBJ2-6|TRBV7-2|TRBD1
TGTGCCAGCAGCCGGGACAGGGCTGGGGCCAACGTCCTGACTTTC
CASSRDRAGANVLTF
>NA|TRBJ2-1|TRBV7-3|NA
TGTGCCAGCAGCTTAAGTGTGTGGGGGGAGAGCTCCTACAATGAGCAGTTCTTC
CASSLSVWGESSYNEQFF
>NA|TRBJ2-1|TRBV13|TRBD2
TGTGCCAGCAGCCAATTGCCCCGCCGGACTAGCGGGGTCTACAATGAGCAGTTCTTC
CASSQLPRRTSGVYNEQFF
>NA|TRBJ2-1|TRBV6-5|NA
TGTGCCAGCCTACCGACTAGTTTCTCCTACAATGAGCAGTTCTTC
CASLPTSFSYNEQFF
>NA|TRBJ1-4|TRBV18|TRBD1
TGTGCCAGCCAAGCGGGACAGGTAATGGTTGGTGAAAAACTGTTTTTT
CASQAGQVMVGEKLFF
>few|TRBJ1-2|TRBV6-1|TRBD1
TGTGCCAGCAGTGAACGGGGGACAGGGGGCAGTTATGGCTACACCTTC
CASSERGTGGSYGYTF
>NA|TRBJ1-2|TRBV15|NA
TGTGCCACCAGCAGGGGTCAGGGTGTAACTGGCTACACCTTC
CATSRGQGVTGYTF
>NA|TRBJ2-5|TRBV7-9|NA
TGTGCCAGCAGCTTTCTTGCGGGCCAAGAGACCCAGTACTTC
CASSFLAGQETQYF
>NA|TRBJ1-5|TRBV19|TRBD1
TGTGCCAGTAGTCCCGGACAGGGGGCCGCTTATAGCAATCAGCCCCAGCATTTT
CASSPGQGAAYSNQPQHF
>NA|TRBJ1-2|TRBV6-6|TRBD1
TGTGCCAGCAGCCCAACTCCGGGACAGGGGGCCTATGGCTACACCTTC
CASSPTPGQGAYGYTF
>NA|TRBJ2-7|TRBV28|NA
TGTGCCAGCAGTGACTACAGGGTTCCCGCGGCCGAGCAGTACTTC
CASSDYRVPAAEQYF
>NA|TRBJ1-5|TRBV6-2/TRBV6-3|NA
TGTGCCAGCAGTTACGGGCCCCTACGACAGACTCGCGATCAGCCCCAGCATTTT
CASSYGPLRQTRDQPQHF
>NA|TRBJ1-4|TRBV3-1/TRBV3-2|NA
TGTGCCAGCAGCCAACAGGGTTCGGGTGAAAAACTGTTTTTT
CASSQQGSGEKLFF
>NA|TRBJ2-1|TRBV27|TRBD2
TGTGCCAGCGGACGGTGGGCGGGAGGGCCAAATGAGCAGTTCTTC
CASGRWAGGPNEQFF
>NA|TRBJ1-2|TRBV6-1|TRBD1
TGTGCCAGCAGTGAAAGACAGGGCTATGGCTACACCTTC
CASSERQGYGYTF
>NA|TRBJ2-7|TRBV19|TRBD1
TGTGCCAGTAGTCCCACAGGGGGGCCCTACGAGCAGTACTTC
CASSPTGGPYEQYF
>NA|TRBJ2-1|TRBV27|NA
TGTGCCAGCAGTAGCTCCGGGACTGTTTCCTACAATGAGCAGTTCTTC
CASSSSGTVSYNEQFF
>NA|TRBJ2-5|TRBV6-5|NA
TGTGCCAGTACCCCACTAGGAAGGGAGACCCAGTACTTC
CASTPLGRETQYF
>NA|TRBJ1-5|TRBV30|NA
TGTGCCTGGAGTAAACAGAGCAATCAGCCCCAGCATTTT
CAWSKQSNQPQHF
>NA|TRBJ2-7|TRBV5-1|NA
TGCGCCAGCAGCTTGGTAGTTGGAGGAGCCCACTACGAGCAGTACTTC
CASSLVVGGAHYEQYF
>once|TRBJ1-5|TRBV6-2/TRBV6-3|TRBD1
TGTGCCAGCAGTCACAGGATGGACAGGGGGCGAGGGAGCAATCAGCCCCAGCATTTT
CASSHRMDRGRGSNQPQHF
>NA|TRBJ2-7|TRBV11-2|TRBD1
TGTGCCAGCAGCCCATGGGACAGTCTCTCCTACGAGCAGTACTTC
CASSPWDSLSYEQYF
>NA|TRBJ1-2|TRBV28|TRBD1
TGTGCCAGCAGGGATTGGACAGGGGATGGCTACACCTTC
CASRDWTGDGYTF